The text below deals with one T cell receptor beta chain. The antigen is not known. This sample is drawn from a study of long-term antiretroviral therapy in people with HIV. Whole-study findings and limits: Narrower CDR3 length ranges marked HIV repertoires relative to controls. Information on adherence to ART, viral resistance or therapy changes was unavailable.

CDR3 length equals 11 residues. CDR1 LGHNT and CDR2 FRNRAP come from the germline V gene. Trimming removed 5 bases from V and 4 bases from J, with 6 bases in between. Researchers secured at least one pre-ART and at least two post-ART PBMC samples from each donor. The samples, holding roughly 0.95-11 million cryopreserved PBMC, were thawed before DNA extraction was carried out. The assay, immunoSEQ v3.0, was run at survey level. Produced via immunoSEQ multiplex PCR; TCRdb's table is partial and in-frame only. The sample comprises 34,000 or so clones, approximately 93% of which are singletons, and around 3.8% rests with the top ten.

The sequence came from a woman aged 45-65 years with HIV. The sequencing used unsorted PBMCs, collected about 5.1 years after starting antiretroviral therapy. V gene TRBV12-5 combines with J gene TRBJ2-7, with D hard to call. CDR3 sequence: CASGIQYEQYF. The CDR3 coding sequence is TGTGCTAGTGGTATTCAATACGAGCAGTACTTC.